This TCR beta chain was documented in a study of blood T cells in healthy people across ages. It was with a sample-barcoded 5' primer and a J-beta primer mix that a second PCR of about 7 to 12 cycles was run. A template-switch adaptor containing 12 random nucleotides labeled each cDNA molecule. Each CDR3 protein is one row after TCRdb ran MiXCR on the 5' RACE reads. Here the sample spans 600,000 to 1,000,000 distinct CDR3 sequences, 25% being singletons. These data were likewise used in another study, on T cells of mothers and their children. That report notes: Over 8 million TCR beta CDR3 reads were obtained from each mother, and about 3 million from each child. Related mother-child pairs shared slightly more overlap than unrelated pairs, but the difference was non-significant.

The sequenced material came from blood. This receptor was identified in a boy aged 5-17 years in good health.

The CDR3 DNA reads as TGTGCCAGCAGTACCCTAAATGAAAAACTGTTTTTT. This gives the protein CASSTLNEKLFF. The gene calls are TRBV27 and TRBJ1-4; D gene ambiguous. CDR3 size: 12 residues. Germline loops: CDR1 MNHEY, CDR2 SMNVEV (reference sequence). The ends were cut back, 5 bases at V and 5 bases at J, with 6 bases in the middle. The variable domain in full, completed from reference TRBV27 and TRBJ1-4, reads EAQVTQNPRYLITVTGKKLTVTCSQNMNHEYMSWYRQDPGLGLRQIYYSMNVEVTDKGDVPEGYKVSRKEKRNFPLILESPSPNQTSLYFCASSTLNEKLFFGSGTQLSVL.